The TCR beta chain described here comes from a study of blood T cell repertoires in COVID-19. Method: immunoSEQ multiplex PCR; TCRdb's copy keeps in-frame clones and lacks some. The sample contains roughly 200,000 clones, 88% of which appear only once. This clone was found a few times. Material: peripheral blood. The sequence was obtained from a man younger than 35 with active or convalescent COVID-19.

The CDR3 nucleotides are TGTGCCAGCTCACCATATCAGCAGGGCCCCTCTGGGGCCAACGTCCTGACTTTC. The encoded protein is CASSPYQQGPSGANVLTF. The genes are TRBV18 and TRBJ2-6, with D tentatively TRBD1 (5 bases). CDR3 length: 18 residues. The V and J ends lost 2 bases and 0 bases respectively, with 14 bases between them. Germline CDR1 KGHSH, CDR2 LQKENI.